The T cell receptor beta chain described here comes from a study of T-cell reconstitution after alpha-beta-depleted transplantation in children. The library targeted TCRbeta and was prepared with unique molecular identifiers. TCRdb re-called the PCR reads with MiXCR, one entry per CDR3 protein. The table has about 400,000 distinct CDR3 sequences, about an eighth seen once; the top ten hold approximately 4.3%. This clonotype has ten or more counts. Losses at the gene ends were 4 bases for V and 5 bases for J; bases not matched to a gene: 3. Germline V lookup: CDR1 SEHNR, CDR2 FQNEAQ (reference sequence). CDR3 length: 13 amino acids.

The chain recombines TRBV7-9 with TRBJ2-5, with 8 bases fitting TRBD1. The clonotype comes from a human donor who donated a stem cell graft to a child with Fanconi anemia. Here the sequenced sample was PBMCs, taken from the stem cell graft. The CDR3 protein is CASSWTGLETQYF. Here the CDR3 DNA reads TGTGCCAGCAGCTGGACAGGGCTGGAGACCCAGTACTTC.